These T cell receptor beta chains were read from a single sample in a study of response to subunit inactivated influenza vaccine. TCRdb reprocessed the RT-PCR reads via MiXCR and lists one record per CDR3 protein. The table includes around 490,000 distinct CDR3 sequences, under 9% detected once. The sequencing here drew on PBMCs from blood, taken about 23 months after vaccination. These receptors all stem from a man between 45 and 75 years old who received an inactivated influenza vaccine. CDR3s include the opening cysteine and the closing phenylalanine or tryptophan. The D gene is left open where the match is weak. Not all rows give a size; the values are once, few, many and, for expanded clones, a class.

v_gene	d_gene	j_gene	abundance	CDR3aa	CDR3nt
TRBV20-1	NA	TRBJ1-1	NA	CSASKTENTEAFF	TGCAGTGCTAGTAAAACAGAGAACACTGAAGCTTTCTTT
TRBV5-1	TRBD1	TRBJ2-7	many	CASSSGQEEYEQYF	TGCGCCAGCAGCTCGGGACAGGAAGAATACGAGCAGTACTTC
TRBV12-3/TRBV12-4	TRBD1	TRBJ1-2	many	CASRRTGLYGYTF	TGTGCCAGCAGGCGGACAGGGCTCTATGGCTACACCTTC
TRBV7-2	NA	TRBJ1-4	few	CASSLAIGGNEKLFF	TGTGCCAGCAGCTTAGCCATTGGAGGGAATGAAAAACTGTTTTTT
TRBV5-1	NA	TRBJ2-2	many	CASSLDGWPDTGELFF	TGCGCCAGCAGCTTGGATGGTTGGCCGGACACCGGGGAGCTGTTTTTT
TRBV3-1	NA	TRBJ1-3	few	CASSLGTPSGNTIYF	TGTGCCAGCAGCCTAGGGACACCCTCTGGAAACACCATATATTTT
TRBV5-1	TRBD2	TRBJ2-5	NA	CASSPGLAGGSIIETQYF	TGCGCCAGCAGCCCGGGGCTAGCGGGAGGGTCGATAATAGAGACCCAGTACTTC
TRBV12-3/TRBV12-4	TRBD1	TRBJ1-2	few	CASSLADRFHGYTF	TGTGCCAGCAGTTTAGCGGACAGGTTCCATGGCTACACCTTC
TRBV6-6	NA	TRBJ2-7	few	CASSSRDYEQYF	TGTGCCAGCAGTTCCAGGGATTACGAGCAGTACTTC
TRBV20-1	TRBD1	TRBJ2-7	many	CSATDRGDEQYF	TGCAGTGCCACCGACAGGGGGGACGAGCAGTACTTC
TRBV7-6	NA	TRBJ1-4	NA	CASSPLPSSGFNEKLFF	TGTGCCAGCAGCCCACTCCCCTCTTCAGGGTTTAATGAAAAACTGTTTTTT
TRBV10-3	NA	TRBJ2-3	many	CAISGASGTDTQYF	TGTGCCATCAGTGGCGCTAGCGGCACAGATACGCAGTATTTT
TRBV6-1	TRBD2	TRBJ2-2	many	CASRSGRNTGELFF	TGTGCCAGCAGGAGCGGGAGGAACACCGGGGAGCTGTTTTTT
TRBV7-8	TRBD2	TRBJ2-2	many	CASSSGTSGRARTGELFF	TGTGCCAGCAGCTCAGGCACTAGCGGGAGGGCCCGGACCGGGGAGCTGTTTTTT
TRBV6-5	NA	TRBJ1-2	NA	CASSYSMDSKYGYTF	TGTGCCAGCAGTTACTCGATGGACAGCAAATATGGCTACACCTTC
TRBV19	TRBD2	TRBJ2-3	NA	CASSTPGLATTDTQYF	TGTGCCAGTAGTACGCCGGGACTAGCGACCACAGATACGCAGTATTTT
TRBV5-1	TRBD2	TRBJ2-4	few	CASSQGGGGENIQYF	TGCGCCAGCAGCCAAGGCGGGGGGGGCGAAAACATTCAGTACTTC
TRBV10-1	NA	TRBJ2-5	NA	CASSEAIQETQYF	TGCGCCAGCAGTGAGGCCATCCAAGAGACCCAGTACTTC
TRBV29-1	TRBD1	TRBJ2-7	NA	CSVAGDRTYEQYF	TGCAGCGTTGCTGGGGACAGGACCTACGAGCAGTACTTC
TRBV12-3/TRBV12-4	TRBD1	TRBJ2-3	few	CASRYAGTGTDTQYF	TGTGCCAGCAGATACGCCGGGACAGGCACAGATACGCAGTATTTT
TRBV7-4	NA	TRBJ2-3	NA	CASSLEILGFYTDTQYF	TGTGCCAGCAGCTTAGAGATATTGGGTTTCTACACAGATACGCAGTATTTT
TRBV12-3/TRBV12-4	TRBD1	TRBJ1-1	many	CASSLNRGRTEAFF	TGTGCCAGCAGCTTGAACAGGGGCAGAACTGAAGCTTTCTTT
TRBV20-1	TRBD1	TRBJ2-4	NA	CSARGQGGKNIQYF	TGCAGTGCCCGAGGACAGGGGGGGAAAAACATTCAGTACTTC
TRBV28	NA	TRBJ1-5	few	CASSLPPVGGQPQHF	TGTGCCAGCAGTTTACCCCCCGTAGGGGGTCAGCCCCAGCATTTT
TRBV18	TRBD1	TRBJ2-7	NA	CASSPMPGQGREQYF	TGTGCCAGCTCGCCTATGCCGGGACAGGGGCGCGAGCAGTACTTC
TRBV12-3/TRBV12-4	TRBD2	TRBJ2-5	many	CASSSGLARETQYF	TGTGCCAGCAGTTCCGGACTAGCGAGGGAGACCCAGTACTTC
TRBV11-1	NA	TRBJ2-1	NA	CASSSTVTGGNEQFF	TGTGCCAGCAGCTCGACAGTTACCGGGGGCAATGAGCAGTTCTTC
TRBV11-2	NA	TRBJ1-5	few	CASSSGVHGNQPQHF	TGTGCCAGCAGCTCAGGGGTCCATGGCAATCAGCCCCAGCATTTT
TRBV3-1	NA	TRBJ1-1	many	CASSRAMNTEAFF	TGTGCCAGCAGCCGAGCTATGAACACTGAAGCTTTCTTT
TRBV5-1	TRBD2	TRBJ2-1	NA	CATGTSGRDNEQFF	TGCGCCACCGGGACTAGCGGGAGGGACAATGAGCAGTTCTTC
TRBV28	TRBD2	TRBJ2-2	medium-sized	CASSFWTSGTGELFF	TGTGCCAGCAGTTTTTGGACTAGCGGGACCGGGGAGCTGTTTTTT
TRBV6-1	NA	TRBJ2-3	NA	CASSQLSRDTDTQYF	TGTGCCAGCAGCCAACTATCCAGGGACACAGATACGCAGTATTTT
TRBV2	NA	TRBJ1-2	NA	CASSEANYGYTF	TGTGCCAGCAGTGAAGCTAACTATGGCTACACCTTC
TRBV12-3/TRBV12-4	NA	TRBJ2-3	many	CASSQRLGDTDTQYF	TGTGCCAGCAGTCAGAGACTAGGCGACACAGATACGCAGTATTTT
TRBV5-5	NA	TRBJ2-3	NA	CASSKPETDTQYF	TGTGCCAGCAGTAAGCCGGAGACAGATACGCAGTATTTT
TRBV4-1	NA	TRBJ1-2	NA	CASSQDRALSMAGYTF	TGCGCCAGCAGCCAAGATCGGGCGCTTTCGATGGCTGGCTACACCTTC
TRBV4-1	TRBD2	TRBJ2-5	few	CASSQDGTSGRGETQYF	TGCGCCAGCAGCCAAGATGGGACTAGCGGGAGAGGTGAGACCCAGTACTTC
TRBV20-1	NA	TRBJ2-1	NA	CSAIGNYNEQFF	TGCAGTGCTATAGGTAACTACAATGAGCAGTTCTTC
TRBV20-1	NA	TRBJ2-7	once	CSARDHATLYEEYF	TGCAGTGCAAGAGATCATGCGACCCTCTACGAGGAGTACTTC
TRBV6-5	TRBD1	TRBJ2-7	few	CASSNGQVEQYF	TGTGCCAGCAGTAACGGACAGGTCGAGCAGTACTTC
TRBV28	TRBD2	TRBJ2-1	NA	CAGTPPGLAGKFEQFF	TGTGCCGGCACCCCCCCGGGACTAGCGGGGAAATTCGAGCAGTTCTTC
TRBV6-1	NA	TRBJ2-7	NA	CASSVTWGENYEQYF	TGTGCCAGCAGTGTAACCTGGGGGGAAAACTACGAGCAGTACTTC
TRBV24-1	TRBD1	TRBJ2-1	few	CATSDFQGAHEQFF	TGTGCCACCAGTGATTTCCAGGGGGCGCATGAGCAGTTCTTC
TRBV18	NA	TRBJ2-7	few	CASSPPTRRLEQYF	TGTGCCAGCTCACCACCCACTCGAAGACTCGAGCAGTACTTC
TRBV29-1	NA	TRBJ2-1	few	CSVARGNYNEQFF	TGCAGCGTCGCTCGGGGCAACTACAATGAGCAGTTCTTC
TRBV4-1	TRBD1	TRBJ1-1	NA	CASSRTGVMNEAFF	TGCGCCAGCAGCCGAACAGGGGTGATGAATGAAGCTTTCTTT
TRBV4-2	NA	TRBJ2-1	many	CASSLYRQTNSYNEQFF	TGTGCCAGCAGCCTTTACAGGCAAACCAACTCCTACAATGAGCAGTTCTTC
TRBV6-1	TRBD2	TRBJ2-7	few	CASSHECPGLAGRIHEQYF	TGTGCCAGCAGTCATGAATGCCCGGGACTAGCAGGGCGAATCCACGAGCAGTACTTC
TRBV6-2/TRBV6-3	NA	TRBJ2-1	few	CASRATGASTGKQFF	TGTGCCAGCAGGGCGACTGGGGCATCTACGGGTAAGCAGTTCTTC
TRBV6-2/TRBV6-3	TRBD1	TRBJ2-2	NA	CASSGDRRNTGELFF	TGTGCCAGCAGTGGGGACAGGCGGAACACCGGGGAGCTGTTTTTT
TRBV20-1	TRBD2	TRBJ2-1	NA	CSARGRTSGGLTNEQFF	TGCAGTGCTAGAGGTAGAACTAGCGGGGGGCTAACCAATGAGCAGTTCTTC
TRBV10-3	NA	TRBJ1-3	NA	CAIRGSSGNTIYF	TGTGCCATCAGGGGGTCTTCTGGAAACACCATATATTTT
TRBV2	TRBD1	TRBJ2-3	few	CASSEFVGQGLTDTQYF	TGTGCCAGCAGTGAATTCGTCGGACAGGGGCTCACAGATACGCAGTATTTT
TRBV18	NA	TRBJ1-6	few	CASSPGGHSPLHF	TGTGCCAGCTCACCGGGAGGGCATTCACCCCTCCACTTT
TRBV5-4	TRBD1	TRBJ1-2	few	CASSRQGGANYGYTF	TGTGCCAGCAGCCGACAGGGAGGCGCTAACTATGGCTACACCTTC
TRBV4-3	NA	TRBJ2-1	NA	CASSFRVGGAHEQFF	TGCGCCAGCAGCTTCAGGGTAGGGGGGGCGCATGAGCAGTTCTTC
TRBV9	NA	TRBJ2-3	NA	CASSGGPLATDTQYF	TGTGCCAGCAGCGGAGGACCCCTTGCCACAGATACGCAGTATTTT